Each of the 21 T cell receptor beta chains below was sequenced from the same sample in a study of shared clonotypes between healthy human individuals. It was CD45RO-negative cells, positively selected for CCR7, that made up naive CD8 cells, with terminally differentiated effector memory CD45RA+ cells excluded. The method was immunoSEQ multiplex PCR; TCRdb's version includes in-frame clones alone and lacks a portion of them. The sample has roughly 890,000 clones; around 92% are singletons. Sequencing was done on a sample of naive CD8+ T cells sorted from blood. These receptors were collected from a man younger than 45 in good health.

This chain uses TRBV27 with TRBJ2-3, with 9 bases that match TRBD1. J lost 5 bases, V lost 1 base, and 4 bases had no gene match. Germline-derived CDR1 and CDR2 are MNHEY and SMNVEV (reference sequence). The CDR3 spans 15 residues. In DNA, the CDR3 is TGTGCCAGCAGTTTATTACAGGGGGCGGTAGATACGCAGTATTTT. Amino acids: CASSLLQGAVDTQYF.

The chain joins TRBV29-1 to TRBJ2-7; 8 nucleotides align to TRBD2. J lost 3 bases, V lost 6 bases, and 7 bases had no gene match. Germline V gene lookup returns CDR1 SQVTM and CDR2 ANQGSEA. CDR3 size: 13 residues. CDR3: CSVRGGLIYEQYF. DNA for the CDR3: TGCAGCGTACGGGGGGGACTAATCTACGAGCAGTACTTC.

V is TRBV7-9 and J is TRBJ1-3; 7 nucleotides align to TRBD1. The V gene end was trimmed by 5 bases and the J gene end by 0 bases; junction bases not matched to a gene: 7. The germline V gene has CDR1 SEHNR and CDR2 FQNEAQ (reference sequence). The CDR3 covers 16 residues. CDR3 in DNA: TGTGCCAGCAGCCTTTCGACAGGGAACTCTGGAAACACCATATATTTT. Its translation is CASSLSTGNSGNTIYF.

With respect to this clone: One junction end does not reproduce the germline sequence, and a read error may be involved. V and J are TRBV6-1 and TRBJ1-1; D not certain. This CDR3 region has 13 residues. From germline, CDR1 is MNHNS and CDR2 SASEGT. CDR3 region: CASNERGPTEAFF. In DNA, the CDR3 is TGTGCCAGCAATGAAAGAGGACCCACTGAAGCTTTCTTT.

By sample share, this clone is medium-sized. Distinct nucleotide sequences in the sample also encode this CDR3. The rearrangement uses TRBV28 and TRBJ2-7; D gene unclear. The CDR3 spans 12 residues. The V end was cut by 4 bases, the J end by 0 bases, with 4 bases between. The germline CDR1 and CDR2 sequences are MDHEN and SYDVKM. The CDR3 spells CASSSNSYEQYF. CDR3 bases: TGTGCCAGCAGTTCTAACTCCTACGAGCAGTACTTC.

The chain combines TRBV29-1 with TRBJ2-5, with D tentatively TRBD1 or TRBD2 (6 bases each). Trimming stripped 4 bases from V and 4 bases from J, with 16 bases between. The CDR3 has 14 amino acids. CDR1 is SQVTM and CDR2 is ANQGSEA in the germline V gene. The CDR3 protein is CSVVVSGGGETQYF. CDR3 in DNA: TGCAGCGTTGTGGTTAGCGGAGGGGGAGAGACCCAGTACTTC. Variable domain in full (rest from reference TRBV29-1 and TRBJ2-5): SAVISQKPSRDICQRGTSLTIQCQVDSQVTMMFWYRQQPGQSLTLIATANQGSEATYESGFVIDKFPISRPNLTFSTLTVSNMSPEDSSIYLCSVVVSGGGETQYFGPGTRLLVL.

This clone was observed a few times. The chain links TRBV10-3 to TRBJ2-6, with 9 bases identical to TRBD1. V shed 4 bases and J 1 base; nucleotides not matched to a gene: 2. Looked up from germline, CDR1 is ENHRY and CDR2 is SYGVKD. CDR3 size: 16 residues. The CDR3 DNA follows: TGTGCCATCAGTGGGACAGGGGAATCTGGGGCCAACGTCCTGACTTTC. The encoded protein is CAISGTGESGANVLTF.

The rearrangement links TRBV13 to TRBJ2-1; 16 bases are a match to TRBD2. V trimming: 4 bases; J trimming: 3 bases; junction bases outside the gene matches: 12. CDR1 PRHDT and CDR2 FYEKMQ come from the germline V gene (reference sequence). The length of the CDR3 is 20 residues. CDR3 in DNA: TGTGCCAGCAGCTACGACGGGACTAGCGGGAGGGCGACCAACTACAATGAGCAGTTCTTC. Its protein is CASSYDGTSGRATNYNEQFF.

The chain is built from TRBV13 and TRBJ2-3, with no clear D. This CDR3 contains 16 residues. The V end lost 2 bases, the J end lost 2 bases, and 14 bases lay between the germline ends. The germline V gene has CDR1 PRHDT and CDR2 FYEKMQ (reference sequence). CDR3 nucleotides: TGTGCCAGCAGCTTAATAAGACCATCTCTCACAGATACGCAGTATTTT. This gives the protein CASSLIRPSLTDTQYF.

V is TRBV28 and J is TRBJ2-7; D is ambiguous. The germline gives CDR1 MDHEN, CDR2 SYDVKM. V dropped 3 bases and J dropped 4 bases, with 16 bases sitting between them. The CDR3 runs 15 residues. The CDR3 nucleotides are TGTGCCAGCAGTTTTTTCATCGGTGATTCATACGAGCAGTACTTC. Translating gives CASSFFIGDSYEQYF.

This chain joins TRBV27 and TRBJ2-1; 10 bases fit TRBD2. Germline CDR1 and CDR2: MNHEY and SMNVEV (reference sequence). After removal of 3 bases from V and 7 bases from J, the junction contained 6 bases not matched to a gene. CDR3 length: 15 amino acids. The CDR3 loop reads CASSFLAGEGNEQFF. The CDR3 coding sequence is TGTGCCAGCAGTTTCCTAGCGGGAGAAGGTAATGAGCAGTTCTTC.

The count of this clone is one. This chain joins TRBV27 and TRBJ2-1; TRBD2 matches 13 bases. Trimming cost V 5 bases and J 0 bases; bases outside gene matches: 4. The CDR3 runs to 17 residues. Germline CDR1 and CDR2: MNHEY and SMNVEV (reference sequence). The CDR3 nucleotides read TGTGCCAGCAGTCGGACTAGCGGGAGCAGCTCCTACAATGAGCAGTTCTTC. Amino acid sequence: CASSRTSGSSSYNEQFF.

The chain couples TRBV30 to TRBJ1-1; no definite D call. Deletions cut 4 bases from V and 0 bases from J, with 3 bases between. Germline V gene lookup returns CDR1 GTSNPN and CDR2 SVGIG (reference sequence). The CDR3 consists of 11 residues. CDR3 in DNA: TGTGCCTGGACTCTGAACACTGAAGCTTTCTTT. As protein: CAWTLNTEAFF.

The gene calls are TRBV27 and TRBJ1-5; TRBD1 matches at 9 bases. Germline V lookup: CDR1 MNHEY, CDR2 SMNVEV (reference sequence). The CDR3 is 15 amino acids. V dropped 4 bases and J dropped 7; count of bases not matched to a gene: 8. The CDR3 loop is CASSYRGRESQPQHF. The CDR3 DNA follows: TGTGCCAGCAGTTACAGGGGGCGCGAGAGCCAGCCCCAGCATTTT.

The chain couples TRBV18 to TRBJ2-7, with D possibly TRBD1 on 6 matching bases. CDR1 and CDR2 from the germline V gene are KGHSH and LQKENI. Trimming took off 6 bases at V and 6 bases at J, with 12 bases between the two ends. CDR3 length equals 12 residues. CDR3 sequence: CASSLAGVEQYF. The CDR3 region has the DNA TGTGCCAGCTCCCTTGCAGGGGTCGAGCAGTACTTC.

The rearrangement joins TRBV6-6 to TRBJ2-1, with D possibly matching TRBD2 (5 bases). This CDR3 contains 16 residues. V shed 6 bases and J shed 5 bases, with 20 bases lying between them. Germline assignment: CDR1 MNHNY and CDR2 SVGAGI (reference sequence). The CDR3 DNA sequence: TGTGCCAGCAGCCCAACGGTGTCTAGCTATGACAATGAGCAGTTCTTC. Residues: CASSPTVSSYDNEQFF.

The chain uses TRBV7-6 and TRBJ2-1; D is undetermined. This CDR3 has 12 residues. V dropped 1 base and J dropped 4 bases, with 2 bases sitting between them. Germline values: CDR1 SGHVS, CDR2 FNYEAQ. CDR3: CASSLDYNEQFF. The CDR3, as DNA: TGTGCCAGCAGCTTAGATTACAATGAGCAGTTCTTC.

The chain has TRBV29-1 and TRBJ2-1; TRBD1 agrees at 10 bases. The CDR3 sequence is 13 residues long. Losses at the gene ends were 5 bases for V and 3 bases for J; bases not matched to a gene: 1. Germline V lookup: CDR1 SQVTM, CDR2 ANQGSEA. This CDR3 is CSVRTGGYNEQFF. CDR3 bases: TGCAGCGTTAGGACAGGGGGCTACAATGAGCAGTTCTTC.

This clone appeared a single time. V and J are TRBV29-1 and TRBJ2-5, with 10 bases matching TRBD2. Germline CDR1 and CDR2: SQVTM and ANQGSEA. V was clipped by 1 base and J by 5 bases; unmatched bases: 4. The CDR3 length is 14 residues. The CDR3 nucleotides are TGCAGCGTTGAAGCGGCGACTAGCGGGGAGACCCAGTACTTC. It specifies CSVEAATSGETQYF. Full variable domain (rest looked up from reference TRBV29-1 and TRBJ2-5): SAVISQKPSRDICQRGTSLTIQCQVDSQVTMMFWYRQQPGQSLTLIATANQGSEATYESGFVIDKFPISRPNLTFSTLTVSNMSPEDSSIYLCSVEAATSGETQYFGPGTRLLVL.

The V gene is TRBV2, the J gene TRBJ2-7; the D gene could be TRBD1 or TRBD2 (5 bases each). This CDR3 contains 14 residues. From germline, CDR1 is SNHLY and CDR2 FYNNEI. V lost 3 bases, J lost 2 bases, and 11 bases lay in between. CDR3 loop: CASSEGTVTYEQYF. Written as DNA, the CDR3 is TGTGCCAGCAGTGAGGGGACCGTCACCTACGAGCAGTACTTC.

The chain employs TRBV5-5 and TRBJ1-5; D gene uncertain. Between the trimmed V and J ends, which lost 1 base and 0 bases, there was a span of 5 bases. The CDR3 extends over 14 amino acids. CDR1 and CDR2 from the germline V gene are SGHKS and YYEKEE (reference sequence). The CDR3 DNA reads as TGTGCCAGCAGCTTGCGTATTAGCAATCAGCCCCAGCATTTT. It is translated as CASSLRISNQPQHF.